This passage covers 8 T cell receptor beta chains from one sample sequenced in a study of OX40 agonist ivuxolimab in advanced cancers. TCRdb keeps only in-frame clones here, not all; method: immunoSEQ multiplex PCR. The sample consists of around 62,000 clones, about 88% of them appearing once. The sequencing used CD4+ or CD8+ T cells sorted from blood, collected in a trial of the OX40 agonist ivuxolimab. The receptors here all came from an adult with an advanced solid tumor such as melanoma, head and neck, liver or kidney cancer.

The rearrangement joins TRBV20-1 to TRBJ1-6, with D hard to call. The germline V gene has CDR1 DFQATT and CDR2 SNEGSKA (reference sequence). V was clipped by 0 bases and J by 14 bases, with 8 bases between them. The CDR3 extends over 11 amino acids. The CDR3 nucleotides are TGCAGTGCTAGAGATCCTTCTTCCCTCCACTTT. This gives the protein CSARDPSSLHF.

Only one count was recorded for this clone. The same CDR3 is also encoded by other DNA sequences in this sample. The V call is TRBV9, the J call TRBJ2-2, with D perhaps TRBD2 (6 bases). Trimming cost V 0 bases and J 0 bases, with 6 bases left between them. The CDR3 sequence is 15 residues long. CDR1 and CDR2 from the germline V gene are SGDLS and YYNGEE. DNA for the CDR3: TGTGCCAGCAGCGTAGCGGGAGCGAACACCGGGGAGCTGTTTTTT. It yields the protein CASSVAGANTGELFF.

This chain uses TRBV28 with TRBJ2-5; D perhaps matches TRBD2 (6 bases). Germline assignment: CDR1 MDHEN and CDR2 SYDVKM. V was cut by 2 bases and J by 2 bases, with 12 bases left in between. CDR3 size: 15 residues. This chain's CDR3 is CASSLPGRGQETQYF. CDR3 in DNA: TGTGCCAGCAGTTTACCGGGACGGGGGCAAGAGACCCAGTACTTC.

The chain recombines TRBV6-1 with TRBJ2-7, with D perhaps matching TRBD2 (5 bases). Germline lookup yields CDR1 MNHNS and CDR2 SASEGT. V was shortened by 4 bases and J by 0 bases, with 13 bases between the two germline ends. The CDR3 loop spans 15 amino acids. Written as DNA, the CDR3 is TGTGCCAGCAGTGGACGGACTGAAAGCTCCTACGAGCAGTACTTC. As protein: CASSGRTESSYEQYF.

The gene calls are TRBV10-3 and TRBJ2-1, with 9 bases that match TRBD2. Germline CDR1 ENHRY, CDR2 SYGVKD. V lost 6 bases to trimming and J lost 9 bases; unmatched junction nucleotides: 24. CDR3 size: 19 residues. CDR3 region: CAIRTEPGLASSSSVEQFF. Written as DNA, the CDR3 is TGTGCCATCAGAACCGAACCGGGACTAGCTTCTTCGTCAAGTGTTGAGCAGTTCTTC.

The rearrangement joins TRBV4-1 to TRBJ1-6, with D possibly matching TRBD1 (5 bases). V lost 5 bases to trimming and J lost 0 bases, with 17 bases between them. Germline-derived CDR1 and CDR2 are MGHRA and YSYEKL. The CDR3 sequence is 18 residues long. The CDR3, as DNA: TGCGCCAGCAGCTCGCAACCGGACACGAGCTCCTATAATTCACCCCTCCACTTT. It encodes CASSSQPDTSSYNSPLHF.

The chain joins TRBV7-8 to TRBJ1-3, with a weak D call TRBD1 (5 bases). This CDR3 contains 15 residues. Trimming left V 0 bases short and J 1 base short, with 7 bases between. The germline CDR1 and CDR2 sequences are SGHVS and FQNEAQ. In DNA form, the CDR3 reads TGTGCCAGCAGCTTAGCCAGGGCATCTGGAAACACCATATATTTT. Protein: CASSLARASGNTIYF.

This chain connects TRBV5-4 to TRBJ2-5; TRBD2 agrees at 14 bases. Germline V gives CDR1 SGHNT, CDR2 YYREEE (reference sequence). V was clipped by 4 bases and J by 5 bases; unmatched bases: 10. The CDR3 contains 17 residues. This CDR3 is CASSAGLAGVRGETQYF. The CDR3 DNA is TGTGCCAGCAGCGCGGGACTAGCGGGAGTGAGGGGGGAGACCCAGTACTTC.